The next 29 T cell receptor beta chains were all read from a single sample in a study of T cells in Graves' hyperthyroidism and ophthalmopathy. Amplified TCR beta CDR3 regions derived from RNA transcripts. Carried out on the TCR CDR3, a first-round RT-PCR used the HTBI primer set. TCRdb ran MiXCR on the multiplex PCR reads and lists one entry per CDR3 protein. The sample yields more than 500,000 distinct CDR3 sequences, approximately 44% seen once. The sequenced material came from peripheral blood or thyroid tissue (not recorded which). The receptors stem from an adult woman with Graves' disease, either hyperthyroidism or ophthalmopathy (not recorded which).

V is TRBV2 and J is TRBJ1-5; D remains unclear. The germline gives CDR1 SNHLY, CDR2 FYNNEI. V lost 7 bases and J lost 11, with 24 bases in between. The length of the CDR3 is 15 residues. The CDR3 region has the DNA TGTGCCAGCAAACCGACTAGCGGGATAGACGAGACCCAGCATTTT. It codes for CASKPTSGIDETQHF.

The chain is built from TRBV7-9 and TRBJ2-5, with a tentative D call TRBD1 (6 bases). V lost 5 bases and J lost 9, with 16 bases in between. The CDR3 has 13 residues. CDR1 is SEHNR and CDR2 is FQNEAQ in the germline V gene (reference sequence). For the CDR3, the DNA is TGTGCCAGCAGCAGAGGACGGTGGGGGCCCCAGTACTTC. Translated: CASSRGRWGPQYF.

The V call is TRBV20-1, the J call TRBJ1-3; D may be TRBD1 (6 bases). This CDR3 has 14 residues. CDR1 and CDR2 from the germline V gene are DFQATT and SNEGSKA (reference sequence). The V end lost 5 bases, the J end lost 0 bases, and 11 bases lay between the germline ends. Here the CDR3 DNA reads TGCAGTGCTGGGGGGGGGCGCTCTGGAAACACCATATATTTT. Protein: CSAGGGRSGNTIYF.

This clonotype has at least ten counts. The DNA for the CDR3 is TGTGCCAGCAGCTTGGCGACAGGGGAACAATATGGAAACACCATATATTTT. It is translated as CASSLATGEQYGNTIYF. The rearrangement joins TRBV5-8 to TRBJ1-3; 8 bases agree with TRBD1. The ends lost 0 bases at V and 3 bases at J; junction bases unmatched: 8. The V gene's germline CDR1 is SGHTS and CDR2 YDEGEE. The length of the CDR3 is 17 residues.

The chain joins TRBV10-3 to TRBJ1-4; TRBD1 might be the D (6 bases). CDR1 ENHRY and CDR2 SYGVKD come from the germline V gene. The V end lost 5 bases, the J end lost 8 bases, and 21 bases lay between the germline ends. The CDR3 extends over 16 amino acids. CDR3 nucleotide sequence: TGTGCCATCAGTCCAACTACCCTGCGGCAGGGGGAAAAACTGTTTTTT. The encoded protein is CAISPTTLRQGEKLFF.

This clonotype has a handful of counts. The rearrangement joins TRBV10-3 to TRBJ1-1; a weak D match, TRBD1 (5 bases). This CDR3 region has 13 residues. Germline V gene sequence: CDR1 ENHRY, CDR2 SYGVKD. The germline V and J ends were trimmed by 3 bases and 1 base, with 6 bases remaining between them. CDR3 protein: CAISERGNTEAFF. The CDR3 DNA is TGTGCCATCAGTGAAAGGGGGAACACTGAAGCTTTCTTT.

The CDR3 DNA sequence: TGCAGTGCTAGTTGGGGAGGGCCGACGGATACGCAGTATTTT. It encodes CSASWGGPTDTQYF. The chain has TRBV20-1 and TRBJ2-3; 7 bases match TRBD2. CDR1 is DFQATT, CDR2 SNEGSKA, per germline (reference sequence). Trimming removed 3 bases from V and 6 bases from J; junction bases left unmatched: 9. The CDR3 runs 14 residues.

The rearrangement links TRBV5-1 to TRBJ1-4; TRBD1 agrees at 7 bases. CDR3 size: 15 residues. Germline V lookup: CDR1 SGHRS, CDR2 YFSETQ. With V trimmed by 3 bases and J by 7 bases, 9 bases remained unmatched. The CDR3 region is CASSWELQGSEKLFF. As DNA, the CDR3 is TGCGCCAGCAGCTGGGAATTACAGGGGTCTGAAAAACTGTTTTTT.

This clonotype has at least ten counts. V gene TRBV19 combines with J gene TRBJ2-7; possibly TRBD1 for D (5 bases). CDR3 length: 15 residues. Per the germline V gene, CDR1 is LNHDA and CDR2 is SQIVND (reference sequence). The V end lost 5 bases, the J end lost 5 bases, and 19 bases lay between the germline ends. CDR3 loop: CASSPGIANRNEQYF. The CDR3 coding sequence is TGTGCCAGTAGTCCAGGGATCGCAAACCGTAACGAGCAGTACTTC.

This clonotype was detected many times. This sequence joins TRBV10-3 and TRBJ2-5; D is undetermined. The CDR3 loop spans 14 amino acids. V gave up 0 bases and J gave up 3 bases, with 8 bases separating them. Germline CDR1 is ENHRY and CDR2 is SYGVKD. The CDR3: CAISESIVKETQYF. The CDR3 nucleotides are TGTGCCATCAGTGAGTCGATAGTTAAAGAGACCCAGTACTTC.

The rearrangement links TRBV28 to TRBJ1-2; D is undetermined. This CDR3 is 11 amino acids long. The germline V and J ends were trimmed by 8 bases and 0 bases, with 4 bases remaining between them. CDR1 is MDHEN and CDR2 is SYDVKM in the germline V gene. The CDR3 here is CASLANYGYTF. The CDR3 DNA reads as TGTGCCAGCCTAGCTAACTATGGCTACACCTTC.

This clonotype was seen at least ten times. The rearrangement links TRBV20-1 to TRBJ1-2, with no clear D. The CDR3 totals 14 residues. The germline V gene has CDR1 DFQATT and CDR2 SNEGSKA (reference sequence). V lost 0 bases, J lost 8 bases, and 16 bases lay in between. CDR3 DNA: TGCAGTGCTAGAGATTGGGGTAGACTCTCGGGCTACACCTTC. This sequence encodes CSARDWGRLSGYTF.

This clonotype appeared many times. This chain joins TRBV11-2 and TRBJ1-2, with D tentatively TRBD1 (6 bases). The ends were cut back, 1 base at V and 4 bases at J, with 10 bases in the middle. The CDR3 totals 14 residues. Germline loops: CDR1 SGHAT, CDR2 FQNNGV. In DNA, the CDR3 is TGTGCCAGCAGCTTAGGCATAGGGGGCTATGGCTACACCTTC. Translated: CASSLGIGGYGYTF.

This clonotype was counted ten times or more. This rearrangement joins TRBV19 to TRBJ2-5, with a possible D match to TRBD1 (5 bases). This CDR3 contains 13 residues. V lost 4 bases and J lost 5, with 11 bases in between. Looked up from germline, CDR1 is LNHDA and CDR2 is SQIVND (reference sequence). CDR3 sequence: CASSTQGGETQYF. The CDR3 bases are TGTGCCAGTAGTACCCAGGGTGGGGAGACCCAGTACTTC.

V usage is TRBV13 and J usage is TRBJ1-3; D is perhaps TRBD1 (5 bases). Germline V gene data show CDR1 as PRHDT and CDR2 as FYEKMQ (reference sequence). The CDR3 totals 15 residues. Trimming cost V 7 bases and J 3 bases, with 16 bases left between them. This chain's CDR3 is CASNRFGGGGNTIYF. The CDR3 DNA reads TGTGCCAGCAACCGGTTTGGGGGTGGTGGAAACACCATATATTTT.

The V gene is TRBV7-9, the J gene TRBJ2-7; a weak D match, TRBD2 (6 bases). V lost 11 bases and J lost 3, with 17 bases in between. This CDR3 has 13 amino acids. Germline V lookup: CDR1 SEHNR, CDR2 FQNEAQ (reference sequence). In DNA form, the CDR3 reads TGTGCCGGCCTGGGGGACTCCCACTACGAGCAGTACTTC. Protein product: CAGLGDSHYEQYF.

This clonotype showed up many times. This rearrangement joins TRBV29-1 to TRBJ2-2; 8 positions match TRBD1. CDR3 length equals 13 residues. Germline CDR1 is SQVTM and CDR2 is ANQGSEA. J was trimmed by 5 bases and V by 6 bases; bases with no gene match: 5. The CDR3 DNA is TGCAGCGTCCAGACAGGGGAAACCGGGGAGCTGTTTTTT. Protein: CSVQTGETGELFF.

Ten or more counts support this clonotype. V is TRBV2 and J is TRBJ1-5; D is perhaps TRBD1 (6 bases). Germline V gives CDR1 SNHLY, CDR2 FYNNEI. Trimming pared 3 bases from V and 4 bases from J, leaving 10 bases between. This CDR3 spans 14 amino acids. CDR3 amino acids: CASSEQGFNQPQHF. CDR3 in DNA: TGTGCCAGCAGTGAGCAGGGGTTTAATCAGCCCCAGCATTTT. Full variable domain (missing parts from reference TRBV2 and TRBJ1-5): EPEVTQTPSHQVTQMGQEVILRCVPISNHLYFYWYRQILGQKVEFLVSFYNNEISEKSEIFDDQFSVERPDGSNFTLKIRSTKLEDSAMYFCASSEQGFNQPQHFGDGTRLSIL.

The chain has TRBV20-1 and TRBJ1-5; D is uncertain. Trimming took off 4 bases at V and 7 bases at J, with 17 bases between the two ends. The length of the CDR3 is 14 residues. Germline V gene sequence: CDR1 DFQATT, CDR2 SNEGSKA (reference sequence). This CDR3 reads CSANPHRNEQPQHF. The CDR3 nucleotides are TGCAGTGCTAACCCACACCGGAATGAGCAGCCCCAGCATTTT.

The chain recombines TRBV7-6 with TRBJ2-2; no firm D call. There are 10 residues in the CDR3. Germline assignment: CDR1 SGHVS and CDR2 FNYEAQ. V was clipped by 2 bases and J by 15 bases, with 7 bases between them. Here the CDR3 DNA reads TGTGCCAGCAGCTTACGGCAGGTGTTTTTT. Its protein is CASSLRQVFF.

As DNA, the CDR3 is TGTGCCAGCAGCCCCGTTGGGACTAGCGGCTACGAGCAGTACTTC. Protein product: CASSPVGTSGYEQYF. The chain combines TRBV9 with TRBJ2-7, with TRBD2 matching over 11 bases. Losses at the gene ends were 4 bases for V and 3 bases for J; bases not matched to a gene: 6. The CDR3 has 15 residues. Germline V gives CDR1 SGDLS, CDR2 YYNGEE.

This chain links TRBV5-6 with TRBJ1-5; a weak D match, TRBD1 (6 bases). In germline, CDR1 is SGHDT, CDR2 YYEEEE. CDR3 length: 14 amino acids. Trimming cost V 3 bases and J 5 bases, with 12 bases left between them. CDR3 coding DNA: TGTGCCAGCAGCTGGGGGGGCGCGGATCAGCCCCAGCATTTT. Protein product: CASSWGGADQPQHF. Together with reference TRBV5-6 and TRBJ1-5, the CDR3 gives the full variable domain: DAGVTQSPTHLIKTRGQQVTLRCSPKSGHDTVSWYQQALGQGPQFIFQYYEEEERQRGNFPDRFSGHQFPNYSSELNVNALLLGDSALYLCASSWGGADQPQHFGDGTRLSIL.

The table lists this clonotype with a count of one. The chain recombines TRBV10-2 with TRBJ1-1; D perhaps matches TRBD1 (6 bases). The germline gives CDR1 WSHSY, CDR2 SAAADI. This CDR3 spans 13 amino acids. Between the trimmed V and J ends, which lost 5 bases and 7 bases, there was a span of 14 bases. The CDR3 DNA follows: TGCGCCAGCAGTACAGGGTCGCCTCTTGAAGCTTTCTTT. As protein: CASSTGSPLEAFF.

Concerning this clonotype: At one of its ends the junction is not consistent with the germline gene, which may arise from a read error. V gene TRBV6-5 combines with J gene TRBJ1-1; 8 positions agree with TRBD1. Germline V gene data show CDR1 as MNHEY and CDR2 as SVGAGI. The CDR3 totals 12 residues. The CDR3 region is CASSYSGTGASF. CDR3 DNA sequence: TGTGCCAGCAGTTACTCCGGGACAGGAGCTTCCTTT.

This clonotype was counted ten times or more. This chain connects TRBV7-9 to TRBJ1-2; possibly TRBD1 for D (5 bases). CDR3 size: 15 residues. CDR1 and CDR2 (germline): SEHNR, FQNEAQ (reference sequence). V was cut by 1 base and J by 0 bases, with 9 bases left in between. CDR3 DNA sequence: TGTGCCAGCAGCTTAGGTGTGGGGGCTAACTATGGCTACACCTTC. Translated: CASSLGVGANYGYTF.

A single count supports this clonotype. The chain recombines TRBV20-1 with TRBJ1-1, with 8 bases matching TRBD1. The CDR3 extends over 17 amino acids. Germline CDR1 is DFQATT and CDR2 is SNEGSKA (reference sequence). Trimming at V came to 6 bases and at J to 3 bases, leaving 18 bases not matched to a gene. In DNA form, the CDR3 reads TGCAGTGCGAGGGAACAGGGGGTATTAATCGGAGACACTGAAGCTTTCTTT. It is translated as CSAREQGVLIGDTEAFF.

V gene TRBV20-1 combines with J gene TRBJ1-1; 9 bases fit TRBD1. Per germline, CDR1 DFQATT and CDR2 SNEGSKA (reference sequence). The CDR3 length is 13 residues. Unmatched junction bases numbered 8, after V lost 6 bases and J lost 6 bases. The CDR3 DNA is TGCAGTGCACCACAGGGGGCTGTCGCTGAAGCTTTCTTT. Its translation: CSAPQGAVAEAFF.

As DNA, the CDR3 is TGTGCCAGCAGCCCGACCCTAGCGGGGTCCTACGAGCAGTACTTC. It encodes CASSPTLAGSYEQYF. The chain joins TRBV7-2 to TRBJ2-7; 9 nucleotides align to TRBD2. Trimming at V came to 5 bases and at J to 1 base, leaving 6 bases not matched to a gene. This CDR3 region has 15 residues. CDR1 and CDR2 from the germline V gene are SGHTA and FQGNSA.

On this clonotype: No conserved phenylalanine or tryptophan is present at the end of the CDR3, so a read error is the likely explanation. The DNA is omitted, as the CDR3 cannot be located on it reliably, and the CDR3 follows TCRdb's listing. The chain combines TRBV7-6 with TRBJ1-2; TRBD1 is taken as the D call from the table, unchecked against the DNA. The germline V gene encodes CDR1 SGHVS and CDR2 FNYEAQ. The CDR3 numbers 14 amino acids, ends counted. The CDR3 loop reads CASSLALGQPARVG.